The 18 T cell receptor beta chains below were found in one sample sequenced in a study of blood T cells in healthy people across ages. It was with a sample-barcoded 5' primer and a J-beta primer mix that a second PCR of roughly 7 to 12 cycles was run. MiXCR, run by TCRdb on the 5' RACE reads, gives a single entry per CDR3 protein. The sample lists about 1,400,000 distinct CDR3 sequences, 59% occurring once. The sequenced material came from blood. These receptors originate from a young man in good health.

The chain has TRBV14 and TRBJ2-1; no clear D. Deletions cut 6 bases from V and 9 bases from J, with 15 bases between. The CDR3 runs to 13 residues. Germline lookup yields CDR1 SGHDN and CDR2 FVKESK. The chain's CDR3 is CASSPSVWGEQFF. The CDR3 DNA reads TGTGCCAGCAGTCCGAGTGTATGGGGTGAGCAGTTCTTC.

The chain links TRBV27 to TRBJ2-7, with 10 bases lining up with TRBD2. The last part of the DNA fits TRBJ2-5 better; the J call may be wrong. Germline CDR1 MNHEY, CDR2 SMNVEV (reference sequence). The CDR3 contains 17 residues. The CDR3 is CASSLRAPKGLAETQYF. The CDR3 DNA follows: TGTGCCAGCAGTTTAAGGGCCCCCAAGGGACTAGCGGAGACCCAGTACTTC.

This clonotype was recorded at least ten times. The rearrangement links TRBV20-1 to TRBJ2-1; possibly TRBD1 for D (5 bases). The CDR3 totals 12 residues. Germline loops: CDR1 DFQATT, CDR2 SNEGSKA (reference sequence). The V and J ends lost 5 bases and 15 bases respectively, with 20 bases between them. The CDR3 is CSAGATGSSGFF. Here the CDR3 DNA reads TGCAGTGCTGGGGCAACTGGTAGCTCGGGGTTCTTC.

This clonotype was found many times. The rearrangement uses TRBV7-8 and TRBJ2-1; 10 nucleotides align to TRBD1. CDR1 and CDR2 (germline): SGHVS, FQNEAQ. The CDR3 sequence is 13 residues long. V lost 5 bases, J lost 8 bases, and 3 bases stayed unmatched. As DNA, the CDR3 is TGTGCCAGCAGCATGGGGACAGGGGATGAGCAGTTCTTC. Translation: CASSMGTGDEQFF. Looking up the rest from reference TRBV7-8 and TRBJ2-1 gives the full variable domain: GAGVSQSPRYKVAKRGQDVALRCDPISGHVSLFWYQQALGQGPEFLTYFQNEAQLDKSGLPSDRFFAERPEGSVSTLKIQRTQQEDSAVYLCASSMGTGDEQFFGPGTRLTVL.

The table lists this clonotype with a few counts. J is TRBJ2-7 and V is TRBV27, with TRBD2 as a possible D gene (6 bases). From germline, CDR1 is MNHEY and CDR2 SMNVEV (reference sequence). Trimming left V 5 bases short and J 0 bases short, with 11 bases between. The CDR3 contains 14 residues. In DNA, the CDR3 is TGTGCCAGCAGTACCGGACTACGCTCCTACGAGCAGTACTTC. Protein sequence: CASSTGLRSYEQYF.

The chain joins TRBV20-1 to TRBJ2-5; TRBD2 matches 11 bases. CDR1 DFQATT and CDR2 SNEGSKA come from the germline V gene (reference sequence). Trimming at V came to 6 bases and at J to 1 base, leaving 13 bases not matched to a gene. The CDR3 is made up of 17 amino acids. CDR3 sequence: CSADGLAGPGFQETQYF. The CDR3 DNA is TGCAGTGCGGATGGACTAGCGGGCCCAGGGTTCCAAGAGACCCAGTACTTC.

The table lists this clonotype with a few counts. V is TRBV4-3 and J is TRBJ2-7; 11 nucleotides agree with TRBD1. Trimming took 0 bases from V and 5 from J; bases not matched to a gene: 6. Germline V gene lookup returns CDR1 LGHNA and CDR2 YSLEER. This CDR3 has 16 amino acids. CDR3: CASSQELGQGANEQYF. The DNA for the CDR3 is TGCGCCAGCAGCCAAGAACTTGGACAGGGGGCTAACGAGCAGTACTTC.

The CDR3 region has the DNA TGCAGCGTCGCTCTAGGGGGGGAGACCCAGTACTTC. Protein: CSVALGGETQYF. V usage is TRBV29-1 and J usage is TRBJ2-5; D is tentatively TRBD1 or TRBD2 (6 bases each). Germline values: CDR1 SQVTM, CDR2 ANQGSEA. The V and J ends lost 6 bases and 5 bases respectively, with 13 bases between them. CDR3 size: 12 residues.

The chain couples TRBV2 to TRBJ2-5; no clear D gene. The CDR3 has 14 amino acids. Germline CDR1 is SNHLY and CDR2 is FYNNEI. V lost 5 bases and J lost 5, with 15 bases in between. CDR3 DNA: TGTGCCAGCAGTCCCCCCGGGCCTGGCGAGACCCAGTACTTC. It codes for CASSPPGPGETQYF.

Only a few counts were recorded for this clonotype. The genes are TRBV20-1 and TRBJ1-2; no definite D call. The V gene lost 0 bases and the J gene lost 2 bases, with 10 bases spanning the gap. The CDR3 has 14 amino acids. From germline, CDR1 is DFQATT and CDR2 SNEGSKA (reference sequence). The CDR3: CSARDRTANYGYTF. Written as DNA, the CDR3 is TGCAGTGCTAGAGATAGAACAGCAAACTATGGCTACACCTTC.

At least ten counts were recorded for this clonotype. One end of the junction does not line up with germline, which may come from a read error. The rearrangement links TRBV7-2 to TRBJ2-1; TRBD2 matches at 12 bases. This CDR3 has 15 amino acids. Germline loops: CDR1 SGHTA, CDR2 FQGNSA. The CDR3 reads CASSLLAGGSNEQFF. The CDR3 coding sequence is TGCGCCAGCAGCCTCCTAGCGGGAGGGAGTAATGAGCAGTTCTTC.

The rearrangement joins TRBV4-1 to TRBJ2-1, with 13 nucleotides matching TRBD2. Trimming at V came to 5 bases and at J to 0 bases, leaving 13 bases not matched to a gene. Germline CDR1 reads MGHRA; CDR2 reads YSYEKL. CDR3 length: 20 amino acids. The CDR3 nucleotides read TGCGCCAGCAGCGTTACTTCGGGACTAGCGGGGTCCAGCTCCTACAATGAGCAGTTCTTC. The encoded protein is CASSVTSGLAGSSSYNEQFF.

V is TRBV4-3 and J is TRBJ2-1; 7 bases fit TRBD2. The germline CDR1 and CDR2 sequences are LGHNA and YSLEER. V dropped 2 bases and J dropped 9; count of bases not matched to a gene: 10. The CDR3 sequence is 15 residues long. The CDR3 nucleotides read TGCGCCAGCAGCCAATCCAGACGCAAGCGGGGTGAGCAGTTCTTC. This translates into CASSQSRRKRGEQFF.

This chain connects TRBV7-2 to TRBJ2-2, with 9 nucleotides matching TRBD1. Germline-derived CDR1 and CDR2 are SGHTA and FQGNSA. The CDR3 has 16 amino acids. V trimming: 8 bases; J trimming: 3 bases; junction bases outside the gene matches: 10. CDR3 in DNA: TGTGCCAGCCTCGACCCCGGGACAGGGTACACCGGGGAGCTGTTTTTT. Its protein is CASLDPGTGYTGELFF. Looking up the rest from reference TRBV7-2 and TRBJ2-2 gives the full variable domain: GAGVSQSPSNKVTEKGKDVELRCDPISGHTALYWYRQSLGQGLEFLIYFQGNSAPDKSGLPSDRFSAERTGGSVSTLTIQRTQQEDSAVYLCASLDPGTGYTGELFFGEGSRLTVL.

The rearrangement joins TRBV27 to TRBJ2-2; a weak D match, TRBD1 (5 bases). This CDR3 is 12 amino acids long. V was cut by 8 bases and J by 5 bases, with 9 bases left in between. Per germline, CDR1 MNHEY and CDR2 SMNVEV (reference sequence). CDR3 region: CASHAGTGELFF. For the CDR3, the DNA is TGTGCCAGCCACGCAGGGACCGGGGAGCTGTTTTTT.

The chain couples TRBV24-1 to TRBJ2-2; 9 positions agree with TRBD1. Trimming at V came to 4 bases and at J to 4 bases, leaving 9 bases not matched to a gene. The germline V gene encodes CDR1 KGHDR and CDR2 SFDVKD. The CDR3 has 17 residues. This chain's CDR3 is CATSDTRTGAITGELFF. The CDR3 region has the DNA TGTGCCACCAGTGACACTAGGACAGGGGCGATCACCGGGGAGCTGTTTTTT.

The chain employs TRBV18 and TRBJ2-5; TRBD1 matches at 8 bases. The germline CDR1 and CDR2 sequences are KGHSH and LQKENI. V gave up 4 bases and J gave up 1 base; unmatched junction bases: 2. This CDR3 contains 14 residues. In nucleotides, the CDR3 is TGTGCCAGCTCACGGACAGGGCCCCAAGAGACCCAGTACTTC. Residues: CASSRTGPQETQYF.

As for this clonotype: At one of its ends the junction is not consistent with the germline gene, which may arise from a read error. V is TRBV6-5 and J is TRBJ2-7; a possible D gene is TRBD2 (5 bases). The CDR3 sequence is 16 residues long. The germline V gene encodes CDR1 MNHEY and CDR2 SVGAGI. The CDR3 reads CASVGPSGRFSYERYF. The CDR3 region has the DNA TGTGCCAGCGTTGGGCCAAGCGGCAGGTTCTCCTACGAGCGGTACTTC.